This record looks at one TCR beta chain sequence and its context. Its antigen remains unidentified. The data belong to a study of cytomegalovirus exposure and HLA in healthy donors. General observations from the study: Later genetic work tied a missense DCLRE1C variant to beta-chain V and J trimming. Using the classifier, cytomegalovirus status was reportedly diagnosed with high specificity and sensitivity. Being productive about 87% or about 30% of the time was typical of most TCR beta V segments in an earlier analysis.

Unmatched junction bases numbered 6, after V lost 1 base and J lost 4 bases. This CDR3 contains 16 residues. The germline CDR1 and CDR2 sequences are SNHLY and FYNNEI. PCR primers comprised 60 Vbeta and 13 Jbeta primers. Repertoires were generated with immunoSEQ multiplex PCR, while TCRdb's copy carries only in-frame clones and drops some. Of 150,000 to 200,000 clones in the sample, about 85% were seen once. The TCR comes from a man aged 18 to 30 in good health and CMV-seropositive. Input material: PBMCs. This chain uses TRBV2 with TRBJ2-1; 8 nucleotides align to TRBD1. DNA of the CDR3: TGTGCCAGCAGTGAAGAGCCACAGGGGGAGTACAATGAGCAGTTCTTC. Translation: CASSEEPQGEYNEQFF.